Following are 17 T cell receptor beta chains from one sample sequenced in a study of cytomegalovirus exposure and HLA in healthy donors. The PCR employed 60 Vbeta primers together with 13 Jbeta primers. Method: immunoSEQ multiplex PCR; TCRdb's copy keeps in-frame clones and lacks some. Of 95,000 or so clones in the sample, approximately 77% are singletons; the top ten hold approximately 4.4%. Sequencing was done on a sample of PBMCs. The source is a woman aged 40 to 50 in good health and CMV-seronegative.

The chain has TRBV28 and TRBJ1-2; 8 bases align to TRBD1. J gave up 8 bases and V 2 bases, and 10 bases lay outside the gene matches. Germline CDR1 reads MDHEN; CDR2 reads SYDVKM. This CDR3 has 15 residues. CDR3 region: CASSLGGQGKGGYTF. CDR3 DNA: TGTGCCAGCAGTTTAGGAGGACAGGGCAAGGGAGGCTACACCTTC.

The V call is TRBV5-1, the J call TRBJ1-5; 9 nucleotides line up with TRBD1. CDR1 and CDR2 from the germline V gene are SGHRS and YFSETQ. V shed 4 bases and J 9 bases; nucleotides not matched to a gene: 8. This CDR3 contains 14 residues. DNA for the CDR3: TGCGCCAGCAGCCCGGGGGGACAGGGCGGGCCCCAGCATTTT. Protein: CASSPGGQGGPQHF. Supplemented by reference TRBV5-1 and TRBJ1-5, the full variable domain reads KAGVTQTPRYLIKTRGQQVTLSCSPISGHRSVSWYQQTPGQGLQFLFEYFSETQRNKGNFPGRFSGRQFSNSRSEMNVSTLELGDSALYLCASSPGGQGGPQHFGDGTRLSIL.

The sample holds a few counts of this clone. The V gene is TRBV4-1, the J gene TRBJ1-1, with TRBD1 matching over 9 bases. Looked up from germline, CDR1 is MGHRA and CDR2 is YSYEKL. V shed 4 bases and J 10 bases; nucleotides not matched to a gene: 16. This CDR3 has 16 residues. CDR3 amino acids: CASSLLFRTGDRGAFF. The CDR3 nucleotides are TGCGCCAGCAGCCTACTATTCCGGACAGGGGATAGAGGAGCTTTCTTT.

This rearrangement joins TRBV7-3 to TRBJ1-1, with 8 nucleotides matching TRBD1. Germline assignment: CDR1 SGHTA and CDR2 FQGTGA. The CDR3 consists of 12 residues. V gave up 5 bases and J gave up 8 bases; unmatched junction bases: 4. In DNA, the CDR3 is TGTGCCAGCAGCCCAGGACAGGGAGAAGCTTTCTTT. Its protein is CASSPGQGEAFF. The full variable domain, in which reference TRBV7-3 and TRBJ1-1 provide the parts outside the CDR3, is GAGVSQTPSNKVTEKGKYVELRCDPISGHTALYWYRQSLGQGPEFLIYFQGTGAADDSGLPNDRFFAVRPEGSVSTLKIQRTERGDSAVYLCASSPGQGEAFFGQGTRLTVV.

The chain links TRBV7-3 to TRBJ2-3; D is undetermined. The ends were cut back, 2 bases at V and 2 bases at J, with 8 bases in the middle. Germline V gene sequence: CDR1 SGHTA, CDR2 FQGTGA. The CDR3 spans 14 residues. As DNA, the CDR3 is TGTGCCAGCAGCTTAGGCGGATACACAGATACGCAGTATTTT. This translates into CASSLGGYTDTQYF.

Note on this clone: The same CDR3 arises from other DNA sequences in this sample as well. The chain combines TRBV19 with TRBJ1-1; D is uncertain. The CDR3 totals 13 residues. CDR1 and CDR2 (germline): LNHDA, SQIVND (reference sequence). Deletions cut 3 bases from V and 1 base from J, with 6 bases between. The CDR3 is CASSIGGNTEAFF. CDR3 bases: TGTGCCAGTAGTATTGGAGGGAACACTGAAGCTTTCTTT.

The chain combines TRBV6-5 with TRBJ1-1, with TRBD1 matching 7 bases. The V gene end was trimmed by 5 bases and the J gene end by 6 bases; junction bases not matched to a gene: 6. This CDR3 has 13 residues. Germline lookup yields CDR1 MNHEY and CDR2 SVGAGI. The CDR3: CASSKLQGAEAFF. The CDR3 DNA sequence: TGTGCCAGCAGTAAACTCCAGGGGGCTGAAGCTTTCTTT.

The chain carries TRBV15 and TRBJ2-7; 11 bases align to TRBD1. Germline trimming cut 6 bases from V and 0 bases from J; bases unmatched to any gene: 1. The CDR3 extends over 14 amino acids. Germline CDR1 LNHNV, CDR2 YYDKDF (reference sequence). CDR3 sequence reads: CATRGTGGSYEQYF. CDR3 bases: TGTGCCACCAGGGGGACAGGGGGCTCCTACGAGCAGTACTTC. The entire variable domain, with the rest obtained from reference TRBV15 and TRBJ2-7, is as follows: DAMVIQNPRYQVTQFGKPVTLSCSQTLNHNVMYWYQQKSSQAPKLLFHYYDKDFNNEADTPDNFQSRRPNTSFCFLDIRSPGLGDTAMYLCATRGTGGSYEQYFGPGTRLTVT.

The V and J genes are TRBV28 and TRBJ2-5; 7 bases are shared with TRBD1. Germline V lookup: CDR1 MDHEN, CDR2 SYDVKM. This CDR3 comprises 14 residues. V was pared by 6 bases and J by 3 bases, with 7 bases of the junction left unmatched. The CDR3 region has the DNA TGTGCCAGCAGGCCTCGACAGGGTAAAGAGACCCAGTACTTC. It encodes CASRPRQGKETQYF.

V is TRBV30 and J is TRBJ2-5; D might be TRBD1 or TRBD2, each matching 5 bases. The J call is uncertain, as TRBJ2-7 better fits the DNA end. The CDR3 consists of 12 residues. Germline V gene sequence: CDR1 GTSNPN, CDR2 SVGIG (reference sequence). CDR3 DNA: TGTGCCTGGAGAACTTCTGGGGGCGAGCAGTACTTC. Amino acids: CAWRTSGGEQYF.

The V gene is TRBV4-1, the J gene TRBJ1-6; possible D gene TRBD1, 5 bases. Germline lookup yields CDR1 MGHRA and CDR2 YSYEKL. The CDR3 runs 15 residues. Trimming cost V 4 bases and J 7 bases, with 14 bases left between them. The CDR3 loop reads CASSRIGDPNSPLHF. Here the CDR3 DNA reads TGCGCCAGCAGCCGCATAGGGGATCCGAATTCACCCCTCCACTTT.

The chain links TRBV29-1 to TRBJ2-5; TRBD1 is a possible D gene (7 bases). Judging by the DNA end, TRBJ2-7 fits better; the J call may be wrong. CDR3 length: 13 amino acids. From germline, CDR1 is SQVTM and CDR2 ANQGSEA. The CDR3 is CSARGAQIYEQYF. Here the CDR3 DNA reads TGCAGCGCCAGGGGGGCGCAAATCTACGAGCAGTACTTC.

This clone showed up just once. The V call is TRBV28, the J call TRBJ2-5, with 16 bases aligning to TRBD2. CDR1 is MDHEN, CDR2 SYDVKM, per germline. The CDR3 extends over 18 amino acids. With V trimmed by 6 bases and J by 5 bases, 12 bases remained unmatched. In DNA, the CDR3 is TGTGCCAGCAGCTGGCAACCGGGACTAGCGGGGGGGCACGAGACCCAGTACTTC. Protein sequence: CASSWQPGLAGGHETQYF. Complete variable domain (other parts from reference TRBV28 and TRBJ2-5): DVKVTQSSRYLVKRTGEKVFLECVQDMDHENMFWYRQDPGLGLRLIYFSYDVKMKEKGDIPEGYSVSREKKERFSLILESASTNQTSMYLCASSWQPGLAGGHETQYFGPGTRLLVL.

This clone was observed at least ten times. The chain has TRBV4-1 and TRBJ1-4; D is unclear. The CDR3 loop spans 17 amino acids. Between the trimmed V and J ends, which lost 4 bases and 4 bases, there was a span of 19 bases. CDR1 and CDR2 (germline): MGHRA, YSYEKL. Here the CDR3 reads CASSPSSVLRSNEKLFF. The CDR3 DNA reads as TGCGCCAGCAGCCCATCCTCGGTACTCCGGAGTAATGAAAAACTGTTTTTT.

V usage is TRBV30 and J usage is TRBJ1-3; 9 nucleotides align to TRBD1. The trim removed 3 bases at V and 3 bases at J, leaving 3 bases unmatched. Germline lookup yields CDR1 GTSNPN and CDR2 SVGIG (reference sequence). The CDR3 spans 14 residues. CDR3 protein: CAWRDRGVGNTIYF. DNA for the CDR3: TGTGCCTGGAGGGACAGGGGAGTTGGAAACACCATATATTTT.

This chain connects TRBV19 to TRBJ1-1; D ambiguous. The CDR3 is made up of 15 amino acids. Germline CDR1 reads LNHDA; CDR2 reads SQIVND (reference sequence). V lost 7 bases and J lost 3, with 18 bases in between. As DNA, the CDR3 is TGTGCCAGTACTTACCGGAGAATCGGGGACACTGAAGCTTTCTTT. Translating gives CASTYRRIGDTEAFF.

A remark on this clone: At the DNA level, this CDR3 is encoded by other sequences in the same sample as well. The chain joins TRBV4-1 to TRBJ2-1, with D possibly being TRBD2 (6 bases). The germline V and J ends were trimmed by 3 bases and 7 bases, with 16 bases remaining between them. Germline assignment: CDR1 MGHRA and CDR2 YSYEKL. CDR3 length: 15 amino acids. CDR3 bases: TGCGCCAGCAGCCAGGGTCCGGGACTCCAAAATGAGCAGTTCTTC. This gives the protein CASSQGPGLQNEQFF.